This TCR beta chain was profiled in a study of shared clonotypes between healthy human individuals. About the study: Donor composition was a couple of women and a few men, aged 18 to 49.

CD45RO-negative, CCR7-positively selected cells formed the naive CD8 fraction, excluding terminally differentiated effector memory CD45RA+ cells. The data were produced by immunoSEQ multiplex PCR, yet TCRdb's version contains in-frame clones alone and is incomplete. Here the sample spans around 1.9 million clones, just over 90% being singletons. The length of the CDR3 is 15 residues. V dropped 5 bases and J dropped 3 bases, with 17 bases sitting between them. Germline CDR1 is SGHAT and CDR2 is FQNNGV. V gene TRBV11-2 combines with J gene TRBJ2-7; D is possibly TRBD2 (6 bases). The sequence was collected from a young man in good health. Some clones in this sample may be carry-over from other donors' samples. The sample taken for sequencing was naive CD8+ T cells from PBMCs. CDR3 DNA sequence: TGTGCCAGCAGCACCAACCTAGCGAACAACTACGAGCAGTACTTC. It is translated as CASSTNLANNYEQYF.